Each of the 27 T cell receptor beta chains below was sequenced from the same sample in a study of T cells in Graves' hyperthyroidism and ophthalmopathy. Amplified TCR beta CDR3 regions derived from RNA transcripts. A set of HTBI primers served as the primers for a first-round RT-PCR of the TCR CDR3. TCRdb re-analysed the multiplex PCR reads in MiXCR, keeping a single row per CDR3 protein. The sample has approximately 530,000 distinct CDR3 sequences; around 15% are singletons. Sequenced input: blood. The source is a woman between 18 and 30 years old with Graves' hyperthyroidism.

Only a few counts were recorded for this clonotype. The chain is built from TRBV5-5 and TRBJ2-5, with 9 bases matching TRBD2. The germline CDR1 and CDR2 sequences are SGHKS and YYEKEE (reference sequence). V dropped 4 bases and J dropped 1; count of bases not matched to a gene: 11. This CDR3 has 17 residues. The CDR3 DNA reads TGTGCCAGCAGCCGCCGATTAGCGGGGGCTCTCCAAGAGACCCAGTACTTC. Translation gives CASSRRLAGALQETQYF.

Note on this clonotype: One base away lies a much larger clone, so this may be a sequencing read error. The CDR3 DNA is TGTGCCAGCAGCCCGACAGGGGGCAGGGCAGATACGCAGTATTTT. Its protein is CASSPTGGRADTQYF. The chain carries TRBV27 and TRBJ2-3, with TRBD1 identical over 10 bases. J lost 4 bases, V lost 6 bases, and 7 bases had no gene match. CDR1 and CDR2 (germline): MNHEY, SMNVEV (reference sequence). The CDR3 contains 15 residues.

J is TRBJ2-5 and V is TRBV14, with 8 bases aligning to TRBD1. Germline trimming cut 5 bases from V and 1 base from J; bases unmatched to any gene: 6. From germline, CDR1 is SGHDN and CDR2 FVKESK. The CDR3 length is 15 residues. The DNA for the CDR3 is TGTGCCAGCAGCTGGACAGGGTCATTCCAAGAGACCCAGTACTTC. Translating it yields CASSWTGSFQETQYF.

This clonotype occurred many times. This chain connects TRBV5-1 to TRBJ2-1; tentatively, D is TRBD2 (7 bases). The CDR3 has 15 residues. Germline assignment: CDR1 SGHRS and CDR2 YFSETQ. V was trimmed by 4 bases and J by 8 bases, leaving 19 bases between them. CDR3 in DNA: TGCGCCAGCAGCGCTGAAGGGGGGGGCGGAGATGAGCAGTTCTTC. This encodes CASSAEGGGGDEQFF.

In this sample, this clonotype turned up many times. The chain has TRBV2 and TRBJ1-3, with a possible D match to TRBD1 (6 bases). The CDR3 is made up of 15 amino acids. CDR1 and CDR2 from the germline V gene are SNHLY and FYNNEI. Trimming stripped 4 bases from V and 0 bases from J, with 10 bases between. For the CDR3, the DNA is TGTGCCAGCAGTGGACAGGACAGCTCTGGAAACACCATATATTTT. It specifies CASSGQDSSGNTIYF.

Regarding this clonotype: A single base separates this from a much larger clone, so it may be a read error. J is TRBJ2-7 and V is TRBV7-9; D tentatively reads TRBD1 or TRBD2 (5 bases each). Germline assignment: CDR1 SEHNR and CDR2 FQNEAQ (reference sequence). This CDR3 comprises 14 residues. The CDR3 nucleotides read TGTGTCAGCAGCCCCACGGGACGCAACCTAGAGCAGTACTTC. The encoded protein is CVSSPTGRNLEQYF.

In its sample, this clonotype was seen many times. V is TRBV7-2 and J is TRBJ1-1; D perhaps matches TRBD1 (5 bases). The CDR3 contains 14 residues. CDR1 and CDR2 (germline): SGHTA, FQGNSA. V lost 6 bases and J 1 base, leaving 12 bases between the germline ends. CDR3 sequence: CASSRSGANTEAFF. In nucleotides, the CDR3 is TGTGCCAGCAGTCGGTCCGGGGCGAACACTGAAGCTTTCTTT.

This clonotype was counted a few times. CDR3 bases: TGTGCCAGCAGTGACGGGACAGGGGGCACAGATACGCAGTATTTT. Its translation is CASSDGTGGTDTQYF. The chain carries TRBV6-4 and TRBJ2-3; 10 bases agree with TRBD1. Losses at the gene ends were 2 bases for V and 1 base for J; bases not matched to a gene: 0. The CDR3 covers 15 residues. Germline V gene data show CDR1 as MRHNA and CDR2 as SNTAGT.

This chain uses TRBV9 with TRBJ2-6, with 9 nucleotides matching TRBD2. Germline V CDR1 and CDR2: SGDLS, YYNGEE. V lost 0 bases to trimming and J lost 4 bases; unmatched junction nucleotides: 8. The length of the CDR3 is 18 residues. The CDR3 here is CASSVGTSGLGGANVLTF. CDR3 DNA sequence: TGTGCCAGCAGCGTAGGTACTAGCGGGCTCGGAGGGGCCAACGTCCTGACTTTC.

This clonotype has a count of ten or more. V and J are TRBV11-2 and TRBJ2-1; 7 positions match TRBD2. The CDR3 spans 16 residues. Per the germline V gene, CDR1 is SGHAT and CDR2 is FQNNGV. V lost 3 bases and J lost 7; bases outside the gene matches: 12. CDR3 DNA sequence: TGTGCCAGCAGCTTCGTGGGAGGGCCGGGAAAGAATGAGCAGTTCTTC. Its protein product is CASSFVGGPGKNEQFF.

In this sample, this clonotype turned up a few times. CDR3 region: CASSASSGSFYEQYF. Here the CDR3 DNA reads TGCGCCAGCAGCGCGTCTAGCGGGAGTTTCTACGAGCAGTACTTC. The chain carries TRBV5-1 and TRBJ2-7, with TRBD2 matching 10 bases. J gave up 3 bases and V 4 bases, and 7 bases lay outside the gene matches. Germline loops: CDR1 SGHRS, CDR2 YFSETQ. The CDR3 is 15 residues long.

This clonotype was seen many times. This chain joins TRBV12-3 or TRBV12-4 and TRBJ1-2, with D unresolved. Trimming removed 2 bases from V and 8 bases from J, with 6 bases in between. The length of the CDR3 is 11 residues. CDR3 region: CASSLSAGYTF. The CDR3 nucleotides read TGTGCCAGCAGTTTATCCGCCGGCTACACCTTC.

The chain recombines TRBV5-1 with TRBJ2-5; tentatively, D is TRBD1 or TRBD2 (5 bases each). Looked up from germline, CDR1 is SGHRS and CDR2 is YFSETQ. V was shortened by 8 bases and J by 5 bases, with 19 bases between the two germline ends. The CDR3 sequence is 14 residues long. DNA of the CDR3: TGCGCCAGTGGGATGGCGTCGGGGCTGGAGACCCAGTACTTC. Translating it yields CASGMASGLETQYF.

As for this clonotype: The junction departs from germline at one end; a sequencing error may be responsible. V usage is TRBV7-9 and J usage is TRBJ2-3; TRBD2 agrees at 11 bases. Germline V gene data show CDR1 as SEHNR and CDR2 as FQNEAQ (reference sequence). CDR3 length: 16 amino acids. The CDR3 DNA is TGTGCCAGCAGTCCCCTGACTAGCGGGATAACAGGTACGCAGTATTTT. This encodes CASSPLTSGITGTQYF. Full variable domain (outside the CDR3, taken from reference TRBV7-9 and TRBJ2-3): DTGVSQNPRHKITKRGQNVTFRCDPISEHNRLYWYRQTLGQGPEFLTYFQNEAQLEKSRLLSDRFSAERPKGSFSTLEIQRTEQGDSAMYLCASSPLTSGITGTQYFGPGTRLTVL.

This clonotype was seen only a few times. The J gene is TRBJ2-3, the V gene TRBV5-1; 14 nucleotides line up with TRBD2. The CDR3 is 18 residues long. V lost 0 bases and J lost 7; bases outside the gene matches: 10. Germline V CDR1 and CDR2: SGHRS, YFSETQ. The CDR3 DNA reads TGCGCCAGCAGCTTGGGGACTAGCGGGGGGTCGACATCCTATACGCAGTATTTT. This gives the protein CASSLGTSGGSTSYTQYF.

In the case of this clonotype: A read error may be the cause here, since a much bigger clone is one base away. The CDR3 sequence is CASSLRTGGINGSTF. CDR3 nucleotides: TGCGCCAGCAGCCTTCGGACAGGGGGTATCAATGGCTCCACCTTC. The gene calls are TRBV5-1 and TRBJ1-2; 10 bases are a match to TRBD1. This CDR3 is built from 15 residues. In germline, CDR1 is SGHRS, CDR2 YFSETQ.

This clonotype has ten or more counts. One junction end disagrees with the germline gene, perhaps due to a read error. The chain joins TRBV15 to TRBJ1-4; D remains ambiguous. The CDR3 contains 14 residues. CDR1 LNHNV and CDR2 YYDKDF come from the germline V gene (reference sequence). The chain's CDR3 is CATRRGPTNEKLFF. In DNA form, the CDR3 reads TGTGCCACCAGGAGAGGTCCAACTAATGAAAAACTGTTTTTT.

This clonotype was counted ten times or more. CDR3 residues: CASFTGSPNTEAFF. CDR3 bases: TGTGCCAGCTTTACAGGGTCCCCGAACACTGAAGCTTTCTTT. The rearrangement joins TRBV28 to TRBJ1-1; TRBD1 is a possible D gene (6 bases). In germline, CDR1 is MDHEN, CDR2 SYDVKM. V gave up 8 bases and J gave up 1 base, with 14 bases separating them. The length of the CDR3 is 14 residues.

This clonotype was observed at least ten times. The chain uses TRBV7-2 and TRBJ2-7; D call uncertain. The CDR3 loop spans 13 amino acids. Per the germline V gene, CDR1 is SGHTA and CDR2 is FQGNSA. The V end lost 1 base, the J end lost 3 bases, and 7 bases lay between the germline ends. CDR3: CASSLVVSYEQYF. The CDR3 region has the DNA TGTGCCAGCAGCTTAGTAGTAAGCTACGAGCAGTACTTC.

The V and J genes are TRBV20-1 and TRBJ2-5; TRBD1 aligns across 10 bases. The CDR3 is 14 amino acids. V dropped 8 bases and J dropped 2; count of bases not matched to a gene: 8. Germline CDR1 and CDR2: DFQATT and SNEGSKA (reference sequence). In DNA, the CDR3 is TGCAGTCCTCAGGACAGGGGGGAACAAGAGACCCAGTACTTC. Protein sequence: CSPQDRGEQETQYF.

This chain links TRBV30 with TRBJ1-4; 9 bases map to TRBD1. Germline-derived CDR1 and CDR2 are GTSNPN and SVGIG (reference sequence). V was clipped by 1 base and J by 7 bases; unmatched bases: 7. CDR3 length: 15 amino acids. The CDR3 is CAWSEGQGEGEKLFF. The CDR3 nucleotides are TGTGCCTGGAGTGAGGGACAGGGAGAAGGTGAAAAACTGTTTTTT.

This clonotype was counted ten times or more. The chain employs TRBV7-2 and TRBJ1-2, with 7 bases matching TRBD1. The CDR3 spans 15 residues. Per the germline V gene, CDR1 is SGHTA and CDR2 is FQGNSA. Trimming at V came to 7 bases and at J to 4 bases, leaving 12 bases not matched to a gene. The CDR3 loop reads CASTAISTGLYGYTF. In DNA form, the CDR3 reads TGTGCCAGCACTGCGATTTCGACAGGGCTCTATGGCTACACCTTC. The complete variable domain, with remaining parts taken from reference TRBV7-2 and TRBJ1-2, reads GAGVSQSPSNKVTEKGKDVELRCDPISGHTALYWYRQSLGQGLEFLIYFQGNSAPDKSGLPSDRFSAERTGGSVSTLTIQRTQQEDSAVYLCASTAISTGLYGYTFGSGTRLTVV.

This clonotype was seen many times. The chain is built from TRBV20-1 and TRBJ2-2; 8 nucleotides agree with TRBD1. The CDR3 totals 15 residues. In germline, CDR1 is DFQATT, CDR2 SNEGSKA (reference sequence). The V and J ends lost 6 bases and 0 bases, in that order; junction bases with no gene match: 6. CDR3 amino acids: CSAELGQANTGELFF. The CDR3 DNA follows: TGCAGTGCAGAATTGGGACAGGCGAACACCGGGGAGCTGTTTTTT.

The chain combines TRBV10-3 with TRBJ1-1; TRBD1 aligns across 7 bases. Germline-derived CDR1 and CDR2 are ENHRY and SYGVKD. With V trimmed by 7 bases and J by 1 base, 3 bases remained unmatched. The CDR3 loop spans 13 amino acids. The CDR3 loop reads CAITGQPNTEAFF. The CDR3 bases are TGTGCCATCACGGGACAGCCGAACACTGAAGCTTTCTTT.

This clonotype has just a few counts. The CDR3 loop is CASSLYLGELFF. As DNA, the CDR3 is TGTGCCAGCAGCCTTTACCTGGGGGAGCTGTTTTTT. This chain connects TRBV6-1 to TRBJ2-2, with no clear D. The V end was cut by 6 bases, the J end by 8 bases, with 10 bases between. This CDR3 contains 12 residues. Germline CDR1 is MNHNS and CDR2 is SASEGT.

The CDR3 loop reads CASSQVLGINEKLFF. DNA for the CDR3: TGTGCCAGCAGCCAAGTATTGGGGATTAATGAAAAACTGTTTTTT. The chain recombines TRBV4-2 with TRBJ1-4; D remains unclear. Trimming took 1 base from V and 4 from J, leaving 10 bases between them. The germline gives CDR1 LGHNA, CDR2 YNFKEQ. CDR3 size: 15 residues.

This clonotype was found a few times. A much larger clone lies one base from this, so it may be a read error. This is likely a read error, given that the CDR3 carries no conserved phenylalanine or tryptophan at its end. CDR3 coding DNA: TGTGCCAGCAGTTTAGGGACTAGGCAAGAGACCCAGTACCTC. Its translation is CASSLGTRQETQYL. J is TRBJ2-5 and V is TRBV12-3 or TRBV12-4, with 7 bases aligning to TRBD2. The junction had 1 base not matched to a gene; V was cut back by 1 base and J by 2 bases. This CDR3 spans 14 amino acids.